Shown below are 22 T cell receptor beta chains from a single sample sequenced in a study of Ad26.COV2.S vaccination and SARS-CoV-2 variants. Treatment specified: about 20 received Ad26.COV2.S at low or high dose, single or two shots; about 5 received placebo; per-sample allocation not given. The investigators took samples on day 63 after the first vaccine or placebo injection. TCRdb's table, derived via immunoSEQ multiplex PCR, lists solely in-frame clones and lacks some. The table lists hundreds of thousands of clones, over 75% of them singletons. The material was peripheral blood, obtained in a trial of Ad26.COV2.S vaccine versus placebo. Source of these receptors: a person between 18 and 65 years old who received the Ad26.COV2.S COVID-19 vaccine or a placebo.

The rearrangement joins TRBV6-5 to TRBJ1-2, with unresolved D. The CDR3 length is 13 residues. The V end lost 2 bases, the J end lost 4 bases, and 8 bases lay between the germline ends. Germline lookup yields CDR1 MNHEY and CDR2 SVGAGI. The CDR3 here is CASSYNRRYGYTF. The DNA of the CDR3 is TGTGCCAGCAGTTACAACAGACGCTATGGCTACACCTTC.

This rearrangement joins TRBV9 to TRBJ1-1; possible D gene TRBD1, 6 bases. V gave up 5 bases and J gave up 3 bases, with 23 bases separating them. Germline V CDR1 and CDR2: SGDLS, YYNGEE. The CDR3 runs 17 residues. The CDR3 region has the DNA TGTGCCAGCAGTGCAGGGGCACGGGGCTGGGTCGACACTGAAGCTTTCTTT. Protein: CASSAGARGWVDTEAFF. The variable domain in full, with the rest retrieved from reference TRBV9 and TRBJ1-1, is DSGVTQTPKHLITATGQRVTLRCSPRSGDLSVYWYQQSLDQGLQFLIQYYNGEERAKGNILERFSAQQFPDLHSELNLSSLELGDSALYFCASSAGARGWVDTEAFFGQGTRLTVV.

The sample holds one count of this clone. The chain carries TRBV2 and TRBJ1-4; D is undetermined. The CDR3 covers 13 residues. The V end lost 3 bases, the J end lost 8 bases, and 10 bases lay between the germline ends. From germline, CDR1 is SNHLY and CDR2 FYNNEI. The CDR3 DNA is TGTGCCAGCAGTGATGGGGTCGGGGAAAAACTGTTTTTT. Translation gives CASSDGVGEKLFF.

The chain carries TRBV12-3 or TRBV12-4 and TRBJ1-1, with D possibly matching TRBD1 (5 bases). The CDR3 spans 12 residues. Deletions cut 4 bases from V and 8 bases from J, with 11 bases between. CDR3 DNA: TGTGCCAGCAGTTGGACACCATCGGAAGCTTTCTTT. Encoded protein: CASSWTPSEAFF.

The CDR3 reads CASSYGQGWGEKLFF. The CDR3 coding sequence is TGTGCCAGCAGTTATGGACAGGGATGGGGTGAAAAACTGTTTTTT. The chain couples TRBV6-5 to TRBJ1-4; the match to TRBD1 covers 8 bases. The trim removed 3 bases at V and 7 bases at J, leaving 7 bases unmatched. The CDR3 extends over 15 amino acids. Germline loops: CDR1 MNHEY, CDR2 SVGAGI.

This rearrangement joins TRBV7-9 to TRBJ2-1; perhaps TRBD1 as D (6 bases). CDR1 SEHNR and CDR2 FQNEAQ come from the germline V gene (reference sequence). This CDR3 region has 14 residues. Between the trimmed V and J ends, which lost 5 bases and 8 bases, there was a span of 16 bases. CDR3 coding DNA: TGTGCCAGCAGCCCAAGGGGGTCCTGGGATGAGCAGTTCTTC. Translation: CASSPRGSWDEQFF. The full variable domain, in which reference TRBV7-9 and TRBJ2-1 provide the parts outside the CDR3, is DTGVSQNPRHKITKRGQNVTFRCDPISEHNRLYWYRQTLGQGPEFLTYFQNEAQLEKSRLLSDRFSAERPKGSFSTLEIQRTEQGDSAMYLCASSPRGSWDEQFFGPGTRLTVL.

This clone was seen a single time. This chain joins TRBV6-5 and TRBJ1-2; no firm D call. Germline V CDR1 and CDR2: MNHEY, SVGAGI. Deletions cut 4 bases from V and 5 bases from J, with 8 bases between. The CDR3 is made up of 12 amino acids. The CDR3 here is CASSSLFYGYTF. The CDR3 DNA reads as TGTGCCAGCAGTTCGCTCTTTTATGGCTACACCTTC.

The chain is built from TRBV18 and TRBJ2-7, with TRBD1 identical over 10 bases. V was pared by 2 bases and J by 2 bases, with 0 bases of the junction left unmatched. The germline V gene has CDR1 KGHSH and CDR2 LQKENI. The CDR3 spans 14 residues. DNA for the CDR3: TGTGCCAGCTCACCAGGGACAGGGGCCTACGAGCAGTACTTC. Encoded protein: CASSPGTGAYEQYF.

The rearrangement links TRBV11-2 to TRBJ2-7; D uncertain. Trimming pared 1 base from V and 9 bases from J, leaving 13 bases between. The V gene's germline CDR1 is SGHAT and CDR2 FQNNGV. CDR3 length: 13 residues. The CDR3 DNA follows: TGTGCCAGCAGCTTAGTTTCACGGCCCTTGCAGTACTTC. Protein product: CASSLVSRPLQYF.

In DNA, the CDR3 is TGCGCCAGCAGCCAAGATGGGGGGGGAGCCTATAATTCACCCCTCCACTTT. Amino acid sequence: CASSQDGGGAYNSPLHF. The chain recombines TRBV4-1 with TRBJ1-6; tentative D call: TRBD1 (5 bases). V was cut by 0 bases and J by 2 bases, with 11 bases left in between. Per germline, CDR1 MGHRA and CDR2 YSYEKL. CDR3 length equals 17 residues.

The chain recombines TRBV2 with TRBJ1-2; D unclear. V lost 4 bases, J lost 11 bases, and 11 bases lay in between. Germline CDR1 and CDR2: SNHLY and FYNNEI. The CDR3 contains 11 residues. CDR3 sequence: CASSGQETYTF. DNA for the CDR3: TGTGCCAGCAGTGGCCAAGAAACTTACACCTTC.

The CDR3: CASGSQGHKNTEAFF. CDR3 coding DNA: TGTGCTAGTGGATCACAGGGACATAAGAACACTGAAGCTTTCTTT. The rearrangement uses TRBV12-5 and TRBJ1-1; a possible D gene is TRBD1 (6 bases). Trimming stripped 6 bases from V and 1 base from J, with 15 bases between. This CDR3 region has 15 residues. Per the germline V gene, CDR1 is LGHNT and CDR2 is FRNRAP. Variable domain in full (rest from reference TRBV12-5 and TRBJ1-1): DARVTQTPRHKVTEMGQEVTMRCQPILGHNTVFWYRQTMMQGLELLAYFRNRAPLDDSGMPKDRFSAEMPDATLATLKIQPSEPRDSAVYFCASGSQGHKNTEAFFGQGTRLTVV.

The rearrangement links TRBV10-3 to TRBJ2-1; D may be TRBD1 or TRBD2 (5 bases each). The CDR3 is 12 residues long. Germline CDR1 and CDR2: ENHRY and SYGVKD. The V end was cut by 0 bases, the J end by 12 bases, with 9 bases between. Here the CDR3 reads CAISESRDGQFF. CDR3 DNA sequence: TGTGCCATCAGTGAGTCTAGGGACGGGCAGTTCTTC.

The chain links TRBV18 to TRBJ1-3; D is unclear. From germline, CDR1 is KGHSH and CDR2 LQKENI. Trimming took 3 bases from V and 2 from J, leaving 11 bases between them. The CDR3 has 15 amino acids. CDR3: CASSPIAETGNTIYF. The CDR3 DNA follows: TGTGCCAGCTCACCGATCGCCGAAACTGGAAACACCATATATTTT.

The chain uses TRBV7-9 and TRBJ1-2, with 7 bases aligning to TRBD1. This CDR3 contains 14 residues. V trimming: 6 bases; J trimming: 8 bases; junction bases outside the gene matches: 12. Germline V gene data show CDR1 as SEHNR and CDR2 as FQNEAQ (reference sequence). CDR3 protein: CASRLQGGGRGYTF. The DNA of the CDR3 is TGTGCCAGCAGACTCCAGGGAGGGGGCCGGGGCTACACCTTC.

This chain joins TRBV5-1 and TRBJ1-1, with D tentatively TRBD1 (6 bases). The V gene lost 2 bases and the J gene lost 5 bases, with 25 bases spanning the gap. The CDR3 totals 18 residues. CDR1 and CDR2 (germline): SGHRS, YFSETQ. CDR3 residues: CASSFDPQGLTEGTEAFF. As DNA, the CDR3 is TGCGCCAGCAGCTTTGACCCACAGGGTTTAACGGAGGGGACTGAAGCTTTCTTT.

V is TRBV7-2 and J is TRBJ1-1, with D unresolved. CDR1 SGHTA and CDR2 FQGNSA come from the germline V gene. Trimming cost V 5 bases and J 6 bases, with 16 bases left between them. There are 14 residues in the CDR3. The CDR3 bases are TGTGCCAGCAGCCTAGGCCCTAGCGCGGCTGAAGCTTTCTTT. This sequence encodes CASSLGPSAAEAFF.

Comment on this clone: Different DNA sequences within this sample yield the same CDR3. This sequence joins TRBV7-3 and TRBJ1-1, with a possible D match to TRBD1 (5 bases). Trimming cost V 1 base and J 0 bases, with 9 bases left between them. The CDR3 length is 15 residues. Looked up from germline, CDR1 is SGHTA and CDR2 is FQGTGA. The CDR3: CASSLNPGLNTEAFF. The CDR3 coding sequence is TGTGCCAGCAGCTTAAATCCGGGACTGAACACTGAAGCTTTCTTT.

The V gene is TRBV5-4, the J gene TRBJ1-2; D is unresolved. The CDR3 is 14 residues long. V was pared by 0 bases and J by 2 bases, with 8 bases between. Germline V gene data show CDR1 as SGHNT and CDR2 as YYREEE (reference sequence). The CDR3 here is CASSLDRNNYGYTF. The CDR3 DNA reads TGTGCCAGCAGCTTGGACAGAAACAACTATGGCTACACCTTC.

The rearrangement links TRBV7-8 to TRBJ2-2; D is uncertain. Germline CDR1 and CDR2: SGHVS and FQNEAQ. V was shortened by 2 bases and J by 4 bases, with 14 bases between the two germline ends. This CDR3 is built from 16 residues. The CDR3 bases are TGTGCCAGCAGCTTATCCGCAGGAGCAACCACCGGGGAGCTGTTTTTT. It translates to CASSLSAGATTGELFF.

The chain joins TRBV9 to TRBJ2-7, with 9 bases lining up with TRBD1. CDR1 and CDR2 (germline): SGDLS, YYNGEE. Germline trimming cut 0 bases from V and 3 bases from J; bases unmatched to any gene: 1. This CDR3 is built from 14 residues. CDR3 in DNA: TGTGCCAGCAGCGTAGAGGGACAGGGCTACGAGCAGTACTTC. As protein: CASSVEGQGYEQYF.

This CDR3 reads CASSDRQGVNEQFF. The CDR3 nucleotides are TGTGCCAGCAGTGATCGGCAGGGCGTCAATGAGCAGTTCTTC. This sequence joins TRBV2 and TRBJ2-1; perhaps TRBD1 as D (5 bases). Germline-derived CDR1 and CDR2 are SNHLY and FYNNEI. V dropped 3 bases and J dropped 6 bases, with 12 bases sitting between them. The CDR3 has 14 amino acids.